The 19 T cell receptor beta chains given below trace back to one sample, sequenced in a study of shared clonotypes between healthy human individuals. Assay: immunoSEQ multiplex PCR; the TCRdb copy retains only in-frame clones and omits some. The table shows under 850,000 clones, with around 77% occurring only once. Sequencing was done on a sample of memory CD4+ T cells sorted from blood. Subset here: CD45RA-negative fraction. The receptors originated from a woman in her twenties or thirties in good health.

V is TRBV29-1 and J is TRBJ1-4, with D unresolved. The CDR3 has 13 residues. Germline V gene lookup returns CDR1 SQVTM and CDR2 ANQGSEA. With 6 bases removed from V and 8 bases from J, the gap between germline ends came to 16 bases. For the CDR3, the DNA is TGCAGCGTCGGAGTGAGGACGGGCGAAAAACTGTTTTTT. This codes for CSVGVRTGEKLFF.

The gene calls are TRBV14 and TRBJ2-3, with 8 bases aligning to TRBD2. CDR1 is SGHDN and CDR2 is FVKESK in the germline V gene. V was pared by 0 bases and J by 2 bases, with 1 base of the junction left unmatched. This CDR3 comprises 15 residues. The CDR3 reads CASSQDGRATDTQYF. CDR3 bases: TGTGCCAGCAGCCAAGACGGGAGGGCCACAGATACGCAGTATTTT.

This chain uses TRBV5-3 with TRBJ2-7; perhaps TRBD1 as D (5 bases). TRBV5-3 carries the ORF label, with uncertain function. The CDR3 has 13 amino acids. With 4 bases removed from V and 3 bases from J, the gap between germline ends came to 11 bases. The CDR3: CARSRRQIYEQYF. DNA of the CDR3: TGTGCCAGAAGCCGAAGACAGATCTACGAGCAGTACTTC.

The genes are TRBV7-9 and TRBJ2-1; 12 positions agree with TRBD2. The V gene's germline CDR1 is SEHNR and CDR2 FQNEAQ (reference sequence). V lost 6 bases and J lost 0; bases outside the gene matches: 6. This CDR3 has 17 residues. CDR3 DNA: TGTGCCAGCAGTCGACTAGCGGGAGCGAGCTCCTACAATGAGCAGTTCTTC. Its protein is CASSRLAGASSYNEQFF.

Details on this clone: In the same sample, other DNA sequences code for this CDR3. This chain uses TRBV6-1 with TRBJ2-3, with D hard to call. V lost 5 bases and J 5 bases, leaving 8 bases between the germline ends. CDR1 and CDR2 from the germline V gene are MNHNS and SASEGT. This CDR3 contains 12 residues. DNA of the CDR3: TGTGCCAGCAGTCTCCTGGGAGATACGCAGTATTTT. Its protein is CASSLLGDTQYF.

This clone turned up a few times. The chain carries TRBV15 and TRBJ1-3; D gene unclear. Germline assignment: CDR1 LNHNV and CDR2 YYDKDF (reference sequence). The CDR3 extends over 14 amino acids. V dropped 2 bases and J dropped 3 bases, with 8 bases sitting between them. The CDR3 coding sequence is TGTGCCACCAGCAGACCACCGGATGGAAACACCATATATTTT. Translated, it gives CATSRPPDGNTIYF.

The chain joins TRBV6-1 to TRBJ2-1; 10 bases agree with TRBD2. Germline values: CDR1 MNHNS, CDR2 SASEGT. CDR3 length: 16 amino acids. Losses at the gene ends were 2 bases for V and 5 bases for J; bases not matched to a gene: 6. This CDR3 reads CASSETSGTQHNEQFF. The CDR3 nucleotides read TGTGCCAGCAGTGAAACTAGCGGGACTCAACACAATGAGCAGTTCTTC.

This chain uses TRBV7-8 with TRBJ2-2, with 11 bases identical to TRBD2. V was clipped by 1 base and J by 7 bases; unmatched bases: 5. The CDR3 is 16 amino acids. Germline V gene lookup returns CDR1 SGHVS and CDR2 FQNEAQ. This CDR3 is CASSLDLAGGFGELFF. CDR3 coding DNA: TGTGCCAGCAGCTTAGATCTAGCGGGAGGATTCGGGGAGCTGTTTTTT.

This chain joins TRBV5-6 and TRBJ2-3, with 7 bases matching TRBD2. Looked up from germline, CDR1 is SGHDT and CDR2 is YYEEEE. The CDR3 loop spans 14 amino acids. Trimming removed 3 bases from V and 12 bases from J; junction bases left unmatched: 13. As DNA, the CDR3 is TGTGCCAGCAGCTGGGACGTAGAGCGGGAAACCCAGTATTTT. Translated: CASSWDVERETQYF.

The gene calls are TRBV29-1 and TRBJ2-1; a possible D gene is TRBD2 (6 bases). Germline V CDR1 and CDR2: SQVTM, ANQGSEA. The CDR3 totals 14 residues. Between the trimmed V and J ends, which lost 7 bases and 2 bases, there was a span of 15 bases. This chain's CDR3 is CSEERAKAYNEQFF. The CDR3, as DNA: TGCAGCGAGGAGCGGGCGAAGGCCTACAATGAGCAGTTCTTC.

In this sample, this clone turned up once. The chain recombines TRBV11-2 with TRBJ2-1, with 7 bases fitting TRBD2. The CDR3 spans 16 residues. Per the germline V gene, CDR1 is SGHAT and CDR2 is FQNNGV. The V gene end was trimmed by 5 bases and the J gene end by 9 bases; junction bases not matched to a gene: 16. In DNA, the CDR3 is TGTGCCAGCAGCCCGCAAAGGGCGGGAGAGTCCCCTGAGCAGTTCTTC. It codes for CASSPQRAGESPEQFF.

V and J are TRBV5-1 and TRBJ2-1, with TRBD1 identical over 7 bases. After removal of 4 bases from V and 1 base from J, the junction contained 5 bases not matched to a gene. The CDR3 spans 15 residues. In germline, CDR1 is SGHRS, CDR2 YFSETQ. The CDR3 nucleotides read TGCGCCAGCAGCGCGGCAGGGGGTTCCTACAATGAGCAGTTCTTC. Translating gives CASSAAGGSYNEQFF.

This chain connects TRBV6-4 to TRBJ2-1, with D possibly matching TRBD2 (5 bases). This CDR3 region has 14 residues. CDR1 MRHNA and CDR2 SNTAGT come from the germline V gene. V shed 4 bases and J shed 7 bases, with 14 bases lying between them. The CDR3 region is CASSVSEGTNEQFF. The CDR3 DNA reads as TGTGCCAGCAGTGTTTCTGAGGGAACAAATGAGCAGTTCTTC.

CDR3 region: CASSFQGGTEAFF. The CDR3 DNA sequence: TGCGCCAGCAGCTTCCAGGGAGGCACTGAAGCTTTCTTT. J is TRBJ1-1 and V is TRBV5-1; possible D gene TRBD1, 5 bases. The CDR3 is made up of 13 amino acids. Trimming removed 2 bases at V and 4 bases at J, with 9 bases between. Germline values: CDR1 SGHRS, CDR2 YFSETQ.

V is TRBV7-9 and J is TRBJ2-1; 7 bases agree with TRBD2. J was trimmed by 5 bases and V by 8 bases; bases with no gene match: 9. The germline CDR1 and CDR2 sequences are SEHNR and FQNEAQ (reference sequence). The CDR3 sequence is 14 residues long. CDR3 sequence reads: CASYLGAGNNEQFF. DNA of the CDR3: TGTGCCAGCTATTTAGGAGCGGGGAACAATGAGCAGTTCTTC.

The rearrangement joins TRBV7-9 to TRBJ2-7; D gene uncertain. V shed 3 bases and J shed 0 bases, with 9 bases lying between them. The germline V gene has CDR1 SEHNR and CDR2 FQNEAQ (reference sequence). The length of the CDR3 is 14 residues. CDR3 coding DNA: TGTGCCAGCAGCTTCTATCTCAGCTCCTACGAGCAGTACTTC. Amino acid sequence: CASSFYLSSYEQYF.

This clone turned up a few times. The chain joins TRBV4-2 to TRBJ2-7; 12 nucleotides align to TRBD1. The CDR3 spans 15 residues. V gave up 1 base and J gave up 6 bases; unmatched junction bases: 4. From germline, CDR1 is LGHNA and CDR2 YNFKEQ. The CDR3 loop is CASSQGGQGAGEQYF. The CDR3 DNA reads TGTGCCAGCAGCCAAGGGGGACAGGGGGCCGGCGAGCAGTACTTC.

This clone has just a few counts. V and J are TRBV7-9 and TRBJ1-1; unclear D gene. The CDR3 is made up of 16 amino acids. Trimming took off 2 bases at V and 4 bases at J, with 17 bases between the two ends. CDR1 is SEHNR, CDR2 FQNEAQ, per germline (reference sequence). In DNA form, the CDR3 reads TGTGCCAGCAGCTTATCTGTGTTCGGGGTAGGCACTGAAGCTTTCTTT. This sequence encodes CASSLSVFGVGTEAFF. Filled out from reference TRBV7-9 and TRBJ1-1, the complete variable domain reads DTGVSQNPRHKITKRGQNVTFRCDPISEHNRLYWYRQTLGQGPEFLTYFQNEAQLEKSRLLSDRFSAERPKGSFSTLEIQRTEQGDSAMYLCASSLSVFGVGTEAFFGQGTRLTVV.

The chain recombines TRBV9 with TRBJ2-5; the match to TRBD2 covers 7 bases. V gave up 3 bases and J gave up 5 bases; unmatched junction bases: 7. This CDR3 spans 14 amino acids. Germline V gives CDR1 SGDLS, CDR2 YYNGEE. The CDR3 spells CASSDRDGGETQYF. The CDR3 DNA sequence: TGTGCCAGCAGCGACCGGGACGGGGGGGAGACCCAGTACTTC.